The present TCR beta chain was sequenced within a study of monozygotic twins with inflammatory bowel disease. TCRdb re-called the 5' RACE reads and catalogs CDR3 proteins one per entry, DNA excluded. This repertoire includes approximately 400,000 distinct CDR3 sequences. Study conclusions and caveats: Comparison of concordant versus discordant twins revealed no difference in repertoire similarity, possibly due to limited power.

This CDR3 is built from 14 residues. CDR1 and CDR2 from the germline V gene are SGHVS and FNYEAQ. On this clonotype itself: The antigen is unknown.

This TCR came from a human donor with ulcerative colitis or Crohn's disease, or a healthy co-twin of an affected twin (not recorded which). The sequenced sample consisted of blood. This chain joins TRBV7-6 and TRBJ2-7. The CDR3 spells CASSFVQTSYEQYF. The variable domain in full, completed from reference TRBV7-6 and TRBJ2-7, reads GAGVSQSPRYKVTKRGQDVALRCDPISGHVSLYWYRQALGQGPEFLTYFNYEAQQDKSGLPNDRFSAERPEGSISTLTIQRTEQRDSAMYRCASSFVQTSYEQYFGPGTRLTVT.